The 28 T cell receptor beta chains listed next were all sequenced from one sample in a study of human CD8 memory T cell subsets. Researchers made TCR beta libraries via UMI-labeled 5' RACE. TCRdb re-called the 5' RACE reads and catalogs CDR3 proteins one per entry, DNA excluded. The sample's table shows about 5,400 distinct CDR3 sequences. Sequenced sample: CD8+ effector memory T cells (TEM) sorted from PBMCs. Regarding subset: effector memory CD8 T cells, CCR7- CD45RO+ CD95+. These receptors were collected from a human donor in good health.

V is TRBV6-4 and J is TRBJ1-6; TCRdb outputs TRBD1, but without DNA this stays unchecked. This CDR3 spans 13 amino acids. Germline V gene lookup returns CDR1 MRHNA and CDR2 SNTAGT. This CDR3 reads CASSEGANSPLHF.

The chain is built from TRBV14 and TRBJ2-1; TCRdb's D call of TRBD2 is untestable without DNA. Germline V gene data show CDR1 as SGHDN and CDR2 as FVKESK. The CDR3 runs to 15 residues. CDR3 region: CASSQERERWNEQFF.

The chain is built from TRBV9 and TRBJ2-1; with no DNA, the TCRdb D assignment of TRBD1 cannot be verified. The CDR3 totals 18 residues. Germline assignment: CDR1 SGDLS and CDR2 YYNGEE. CDR3 in amino acids: CASSVPISGGSSYNEQFF.

The chain is built from TRBV5-1 and TRBJ1-1; TCRdb's D call, TRBD1, is unchecked because there is no DNA. The CDR3 has 15 amino acids. Germline values: CDR1 SGHRS, CDR2 YFSETQ. The CDR3 spells CASSPWSGGNTEAFF.

This clonotype registers medium-sized by frequency. The gene calls are TRBV29-1 and TRBJ1-5; TCRdb names TRBD1, which stays unverified in the absence of DNA. CDR1 and CDR2 (germline): SQVTM, ANQGSEA. This CDR3 is 15 amino acids long. This CDR3 reads CSVEDGTGGNQPQHF. Looking up the rest from reference TRBV29-1 and TRBJ1-5 gives the full variable domain: SAVISQKPSRDICQRGTSLTIQCQVDSQVTMMFWYRQQPGQSLTLIATANQGSEATYESGFVIDKFPISRPNLTFSTLTVSNMSPEDSSIYLCSVEDGTGGNQPQHFGDGTRLSIL.

The CDR3 sequence is CATSGTSAYEQYF. V gene TRBV19 combines with J gene TRBJ2-7; the D call from TCRdb, TRBD2, cannot be confirmed without DNA. This CDR3 region has 13 residues. Germline V CDR1 and CDR2: LNHDA, SQIVND (reference sequence).

The chain has TRBV27 and TRBJ1-1; TCRdb's D gene call, TRBD1, goes unchecked for lack of DNA. The V gene's germline CDR1 is MNHEY and CDR2 SMNVEV (reference sequence). CDR3 length: 14 residues. The CDR3 spells CASSYGSPATEAFF.

The chain combines TRBV7-9 with TRBJ2-7; absent DNA, TCRdb's TRBD1 call cannot be checked. CDR3 size: 13 residues. Germline V CDR1 and CDR2: SEHNR, FQNEAQ (reference sequence). CDR3 loop: CASSPGTPYEQYF.

J is TRBJ2-3 and V is TRBV18. Germline V gene lookup returns CDR1 KGHSH and CDR2 LQKENI. The CDR3 runs 11 residues. This chain's CDR3 is CASSPSDTQYF.

The chain links TRBV4-2 to TRBJ2-1; TCRdb selects TRBD2, and the lack of DNA leaves this call unchecked. Germline-derived CDR1 and CDR2 are LGHNA and YNFKEQ. The CDR3 sequence is 12 residues long. The CDR3 loop is CASTTSDNEQFF.

This chain connects TRBV28 to TRBJ2-7; TCRdb designates TRBD1, a call that cannot be tested without DNA. Per the germline V gene, CDR1 is MDHEN and CDR2 is SYDVKM. The CDR3 sequence is 17 residues long. The CDR3 here is CASGYPNAGQGVDEQYF.

This chain links TRBV5-6 with TRBJ2-2; the TRBD1 assignment by TCRdb is unverifiable without DNA. CDR1 and CDR2 (germline): SGHDT, YYEEEE. The CDR3 extends over 18 amino acids. The CDR3: CASSFSFSAGSPTGELFF.

The rearrangement uses TRBV27 and TRBJ2-4; TCRdb outputs TRBD2, but without DNA this stays unchecked. The CDR3 runs 14 residues. Germline V CDR1 and CDR2: MNHEY, SMNVEV (reference sequence). This CDR3 is CASSLTGSIDIQYF.

This chain joins TRBV6-1 and TRBJ2-2; no DNA is available, so the TRBD2 call from TCRdb remains unchecked. Germline V gene data show CDR1 as MNHNS and CDR2 as SASEGT. This CDR3 has 15 residues. CDR3 sequence reads: CASSEEGANTGELFF.

The rearrangement links TRBV4-3 to TRBJ1-1; TCRdb's D call of TRBD1 is untestable without DNA. This CDR3 has 15 amino acids. Looked up from germline, CDR1 is LGHNA and CDR2 is YSLEER. The chain's CDR3 is CASSPGTGEGTEAFF.

V usage is TRBV3-1 and J usage is TRBJ1-2. Germline V lookup: CDR1 LGHDT, CDR2 YNNKEL (reference sequence). This CDR3 contains 14 residues. The CDR3 loop is CASSQDPGDYGYTF.

The V call is TRBV5-4, the J call TRBJ2-2; TCRdb indicates TRBD2, and absent DNA this call remains unverified. CDR3 size: 16 residues. Germline CDR1 is SGHNT and CDR2 is YYREEE (reference sequence). CDR3 amino acids: CASSLAVGRGSGELFF.

This rearrangement joins TRBV13 to TRBJ1-2; checking the TCRdb D call of TRBD1 is not possible without DNA. The germline gives CDR1 PRHDT, CDR2 FYEKMQ (reference sequence). The CDR3 consists of 15 residues. The CDR3 here is CASSFGQEKLDGYTF.

The rearrangement links TRBV30 to TRBJ2-7; TCRdb's D call of TRBD1 is untestable without DNA. The V gene's germline CDR1 is GTSNPN and CDR2 SVGIG (reference sequence). CDR3 length: 12 amino acids. Here the CDR3 reads CAWTVDRGEQYF.

The chain carries TRBV7-9 and TRBJ2-5. Germline V lookup: CDR1 SEHNR, CDR2 FQNEAQ (reference sequence). CDR3 length: 15 residues. CDR3 loop: CASSLARWEQETQYF.

V usage is TRBV5-5 and J usage is TRBJ2-3; the D gene TCRdb calls, TRBD2, cannot be checked with no DNA. The V gene's germline CDR1 is SGHKS and CDR2 YYEKEE (reference sequence). The CDR3 has 18 amino acids. The CDR3 spells CASSSKGLAGADGDTQYF.

This clonotype counts as large by frequency. The V gene is TRBV4-1, the J gene TRBJ2-2; TCRdb outputs TRBD1, but without DNA this stays unchecked. The CDR3 consists of 14 residues. Germline assignment: CDR1 MGHRA and CDR2 YSYEKL. CDR3: CASSRTVNTGELFF.

The rearrangement uses TRBV3-1 and TRBJ2-5; no DNA is available, so the TRBD2 call from TCRdb remains unchecked. The CDR3 covers 15 residues. Germline lookup yields CDR1 LGHDT and CDR2 YNNKEL (reference sequence). This chain's CDR3 is CASSQDLTSGLTQYF.

The chain employs TRBV12-3 or TRBV12-4 and TRBJ2-1. The CDR3 loop spans 12 amino acids. CDR3 amino acids: CASNRLNNEQFF.

The chain carries TRBV24-1 and TRBJ1-5; TCRdb reports TRBD1, a call that lacks DNA to check it against. Germline V CDR1 and CDR2: KGHDR, SFDVKD. There are 14 residues in the CDR3. This CDR3 reads CATSDYRAGQPQHF.

This chain joins TRBV21-1 and TRBJ2-2; TCRdb's D gene call, TRBD2, goes unchecked for lack of DNA. TRBV21-1 is reported as a pseudogene. The CDR3 is 18 amino acids. CDR3 residues: CASSKALRPSGSPGELFF.

The rearrangement joins TRBV24-1 to TRBJ2-2; the D gene TCRdb calls, TRBD2, cannot be checked with no DNA. The germline CDR1 and CDR2 sequences are KGHDR and SFDVKD. The CDR3 has 13 amino acids. CDR3 sequence reads: CATKDSNTGELFF.

This sequence joins TRBV28 and TRBJ2-5; TCRdb reports TRBD1, a call that lacks DNA to check it against. The CDR3 runs to 14 residues. Germline V gene lookup returns CDR1 MDHEN and CDR2 SYDVKM. The CDR3 here is CATFGQGESETQYF.